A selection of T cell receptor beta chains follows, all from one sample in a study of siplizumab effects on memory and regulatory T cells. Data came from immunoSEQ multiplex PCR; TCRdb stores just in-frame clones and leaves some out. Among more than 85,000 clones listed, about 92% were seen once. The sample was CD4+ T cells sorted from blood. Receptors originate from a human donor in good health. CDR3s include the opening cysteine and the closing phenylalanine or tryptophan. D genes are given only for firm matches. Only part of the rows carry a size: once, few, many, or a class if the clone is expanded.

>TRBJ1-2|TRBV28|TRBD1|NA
CASSIIPGQGSSGYTF
TGTGCCAGCAGTATTATCCCCGGACAGGGCAGTAGTGGCTACACCTTC
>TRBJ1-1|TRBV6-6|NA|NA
CASCLWGNTEAFF
TGTGCCAGCTGCCTATGGGGTAACACTGAAGCTTTCTTT
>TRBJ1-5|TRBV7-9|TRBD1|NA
CASSSTGDSGNQPQHF
TGTGCCAGCAGCTCCACAGGGGATTCGGGCAATCAGCCCCAGCATTTT
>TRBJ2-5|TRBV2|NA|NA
CASKSGRETQYF
TGTGCCAGTAAATCCGGGCGGGAGACCCAGTACTTC
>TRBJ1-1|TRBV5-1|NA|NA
CASSLAGRNTEAFF
TGCGCCAGCAGCTTGGCCGGCAGGAACACTGAAGCTTTCTTT
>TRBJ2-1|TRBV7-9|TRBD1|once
CASTALVGQGTDEQFF
TGTGCCAGCACCGCTTTAGTGGGACAGGGAACGGATGAGCAGTTCTTC
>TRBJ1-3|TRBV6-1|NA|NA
CASSEAGVSGNTIYF
TGTGCCAGCAGTGAAGCTGGGGTTTCTGGAAACACCATATATTTT
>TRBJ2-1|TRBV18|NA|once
CASSPALIIGDEQFF
TGTGCCAGCTCACCGGCTCTAATAATAGGCGATGAGCAGTTCTTC
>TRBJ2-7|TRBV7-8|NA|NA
CASSFTGGSYEQYF
TGTGCCAGCAGCTTTACGGGCGGCTCCTACGAGCAGTACTTC
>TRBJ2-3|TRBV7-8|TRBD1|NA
CASSYRGRRDTQYF
TGTGCCAGCAGCTACAGGGGCCGAAGAGATACGCAGTATTTT
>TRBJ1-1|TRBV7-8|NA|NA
CASSLATRRNTEAFF
TGTGCCAGCAGCTTAGCCACTCGGCGGAACACTGAAGCTTTCTTT
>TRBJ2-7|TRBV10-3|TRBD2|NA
CAASGTSDSYEQYF
TGTGCCGCCTCCGGGACTAGCGACTCCTACGAGCAGTACTTC
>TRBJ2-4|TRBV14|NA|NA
CASRLRDGTLAKNIQYF
TGTGCCAGCAGACTCCGGGACGGAACACTAGCCAAAAACATTCAGTACTTC
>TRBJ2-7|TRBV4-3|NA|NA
CASSQALGGPDEQYF
TGCGCCAGCAGCCAAGCCTTGGGGGGTCCAGACGAGCAGTACTTC
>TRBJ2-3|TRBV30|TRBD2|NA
CAWLTSGRPDTQYF
TGTGCCTGGTTGACTAGCGGGAGACCAGATACGCAGTATTTT
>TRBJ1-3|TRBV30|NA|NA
CAWSVRNTIYF
TGTGCCTGGAGTGTGCGAAACACCATATATTTT
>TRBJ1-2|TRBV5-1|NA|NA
CASSEEFYGYTF
TGCGCCAGCAGCGAAGAATTCTATGGCTACACCTTC
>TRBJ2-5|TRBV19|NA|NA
CASSRDTKTLGTQYF
TGTGCCAGTAGTAGGGACACTAAAACACTGGGGACCCAGTACTTC
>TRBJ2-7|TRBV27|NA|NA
CASSFERGYEQYF
TGTGCCAGCAGTTTCGAGAGGGGCTACGAGCAGTACTTC
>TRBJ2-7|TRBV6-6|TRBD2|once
CASSLERGVGEQYF
TGTGCCAGCAGCTTGGAGCGGGGGGTCGGAGAGCAGTACTTC
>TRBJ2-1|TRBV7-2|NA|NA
CASSSPQGSQKAYNEQFF
TGTGCCAGCAGCTCACCACAGGGTTCCCAAAAAGCCTACAATGAGCAGTTCTTC
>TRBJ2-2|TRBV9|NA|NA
CASNLPREDTGELFF
TGTGCCAGCAACCTGCCGAGAGAGGACACCGGGGAGCTGTTTTTT
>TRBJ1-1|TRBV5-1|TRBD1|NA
CASTPDRGLTEAFF
TGCGCCAGCACCCCGGACAGGGGGCTTACTGAAGCTTTCTTT
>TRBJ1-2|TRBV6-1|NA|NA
CASSRDNGYTF
TGTGCCAGCAGTCGGGACAATGGCTACACCTTC
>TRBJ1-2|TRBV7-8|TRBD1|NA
CASSLEENLRTGPGGYTF
TGTGCCAGCAGCTTAGAGGAAAACTTGAGGACAGGGCCTGGTGGCTACACCTTC
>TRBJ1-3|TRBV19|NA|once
CASSISAASGNTIYF
TGTGCCAGTAGTATTTCGGCTGCCTCTGGAAACACCATATATTTT
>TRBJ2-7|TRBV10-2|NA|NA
CASSAVKSYEQYF
TGCGCCAGCAGTGCCGTCAAATCCTACGAGCAGTACTTC
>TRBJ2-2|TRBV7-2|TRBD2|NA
CASSFAWLAGYTGELFF
TGTGCCAGCAGCTTTGCGTGGCTAGCGGGTTACACCGGGGAGCTGTTTTTT
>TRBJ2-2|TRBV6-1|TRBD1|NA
CASRRTGEAGELFF
TGTGCCAGCAGGAGGACAGGGGAAGCCGGGGAGCTGTTTTTT
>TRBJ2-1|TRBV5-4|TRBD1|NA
CASSLGDRGNEQFF
TGTGCCAGCAGCTTGGGGGACAGGGGAAACGAGCAGTTCTTC
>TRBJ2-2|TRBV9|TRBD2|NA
CASSLGPSGNGELFF
TGTGCCAGCAGTTTGGGTCCTAGCGGGAACGGGGAGCTGTTTTTT
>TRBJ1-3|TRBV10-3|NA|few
CAITEGLSGNTIYF
TGTGCCATCACAGAGGGCCTCTCTGGAAACACCATATATTTT
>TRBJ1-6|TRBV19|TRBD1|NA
CASSIESRGHSPLHF
TGTGCCAGTAGTATAGAGTCCAGGGGGCATTCACCCCTCCACTTT
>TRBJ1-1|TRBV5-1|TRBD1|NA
CASSFGQGGMNTEAFF
TGCGCCAGCAGCTTCGGACAGGGGGGTATGAACACTGAAGCTTTCTTT
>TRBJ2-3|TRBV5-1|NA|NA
CASRRPSTDTQYF
TGCGCCAGCAGACGGCCGAGCACAGATACGCAGTATTTT